This note documents a single T cell receptor beta chain sequence. What it binds is unknown. This CDR3 has 13 residues. V lost 5 bases and J 8 bases, leaving 15 bases between the germline ends. The germline gives CDR1 MDHEN, CDR2 SYDVKM. cDNA libraries for TCR beta contained unique molecular identifiers. T cells, about 0.95 to 10 million of them, yielded some 500,000 cDNA molecules. In TCRdb, the PCR reads were re-called with MiXCR into one record per CDR3 protein. This sample yields a few hundred thousand distinct CDR3 sequences, of which around 40% are seen a single time; about 12% belongs to the top ten. The data derive from a study of post-analysis software for immune sequencing data. Regarding the study as a whole: Relative to controls, patients with multiple sclerosis showed significantly lower normalized Chao1 diversity. TRBV5-6, TRBV5-1 and TRBV20-1 were among five TRBV segments more frequent in patients than controls.

Sequenced sample: blood. The V gene is TRBV28, the J gene TRBJ1-2; weak D call: TRBD1 (5 bases). The origin of this receptor is a girl aged 10 to 17 with multiple sclerosis. Written as DNA, the CDR3 is TGTGCCAGCAGTACGACAGCGCTTAGAGGCTACACCTTC. Its translation is CASSTTALRGYTF.